This T cell receptor beta chain was observed in a study of spatial heterogeneity in lung cancer (dated by TCRdb to about 2019). Looking at the study overall: More beta-chain than alpha-chain transcripts were consistently detected, likely reflecting higher beta-chain transcript abundance. At surgery, hundreds of tumor regions, around 67 matched nontumor lung samples and 56 PBMC samples were TCR-sequenced for both alpha and beta chains. Nonsynonymous mutation counts, determined by whole-exome sequencing of tumor tissue, were related to features of the TCR repertoire. The study quantitatively compared TCR alpha and beta repertoires across multiple tumor regions, matched nontumor lung and blood in non-small cell lung cancer. In the raw uncorrected reads, each unique combination of TCR and UMI appeared on average more than ten times. The study at large found these results: Ubiquitous expanded tumor TCRs were found in blood more often at tumor resection than at routine follow-up. Confirming at a functional level the hypothesis that regional TCRs recognize regional mutations was considered to require additional single-cell paired TCR alpha and beta sequencing.

The time point label for this specimen denotes: sample taken at primary tumor resection. The donors were more than 65 patients from the lung TRACERx cohort who had early-stage, untreated non-small cell lung cancer. Whole RNA extracted from tumor and nontumor lung tissue, or from cryopreserved PBMC samples, was used for TCR sequencing without cell sorting. Only patients for whom sufficient RNA was available from at least two tumor regions were selected for TCR sequencing. The germline V gene specifies SGHNT as CDR1 and YENEEA as CDR2. The CDR3 measures 17 amino acids from cysteine to phenylalanine. Only the CDR3 region is kept as DNA, spanning 51 bases read in frame from base 1. Here V drops 5 bases and J drops 1 base, and the junction holds 10 bases not matched to any gene. For this clonotype: No cognate antigen has been identified for it. There are no base qualities to consult, and no much larger clone falls within one base.

Receptors were amplified or captured by 5' RACE. The instrument given in TCRdb is NextSeq 500. In the TCR library protocol, a unique molecular identifier was attached to each TCR cDNA molecule so that PCR and sequencing errors could be corrected. As for the original processing: TCR identification, UMI-based error correction and CDR3 extraction were all carried out with Decombinator tools. TCRs above a frequency of 2 per 1,000, corresponding to the top 1% of the tumor frequency distribution, were defined as expanded. Renyi diversity was calculated using the R vegan package after each repertoire was subsampled 100 times to 5,000 TCRs. CDR3 similarity networks were constructed using string-kernel similarity of amino acid triplets, with links drawn between CDR3s whose pairwise similarity was above 0.82. TCRdb's own reprocessing of the public reads used fastp at Q25 and MiXCR and kept productive beta chains. Rows are unified per CDR3 protein, each entry keeping the most common DNA and genes. The V and J calls shown here were made by TCRdb, not taken from the authors' results. The sample table shows fewer than 40,000 distinct CDR3 sequences, and 7.5% are seen once. Clones ranked in the top ten supply under 30% of the sample.

This TCR was sampled from a male donor with early-stage non-small cell lung cancer. The rearranged chain carries TRBV11-3 and TRBJ2-1; 8 bases in between match TRBD2. The material was PBMCs, obtained at surgery. The DNA is as follows: TGTGCCAGCAGCAGATGGACTAGCAGTGGGTCCTACAATGAGCAGTTCTTC. Its protein reads: CASSRWTSSGSYNEQFF.